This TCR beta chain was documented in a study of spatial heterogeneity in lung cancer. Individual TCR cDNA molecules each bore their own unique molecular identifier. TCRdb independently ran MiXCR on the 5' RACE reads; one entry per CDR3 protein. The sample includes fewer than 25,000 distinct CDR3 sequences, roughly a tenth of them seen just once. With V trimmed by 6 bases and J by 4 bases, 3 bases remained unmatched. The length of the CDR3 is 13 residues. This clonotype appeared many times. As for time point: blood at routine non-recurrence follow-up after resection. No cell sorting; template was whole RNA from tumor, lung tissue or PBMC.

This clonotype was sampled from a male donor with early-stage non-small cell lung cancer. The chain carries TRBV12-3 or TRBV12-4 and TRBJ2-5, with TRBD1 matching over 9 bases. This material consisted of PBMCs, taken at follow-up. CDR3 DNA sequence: TGTGCCAGCAGCCGGGACAGGGCAGAGACCCAGTACTTC. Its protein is CASSRDRAETQYF.